This T cell receptor (beta chain) was recovered during a study of blood T cells in healthy people across ages. This clonotype showed up just a few times. Combining a sample-barcoded 5' primer with a J-beta primer mix, a second PCR ran for about 6 to 11 cycles. TCRdb processed the 5' RACE reads anew with MiXCR; each CDR3 protein has one entry. The data hold 450,000 to 600,000 distinct CDR3 sequences, with about 27% observed a single time. The trim removed 3 bases at V and 7 bases at J, leaving 9 bases unmatched. CDR1 MGHRA and CDR2 YSYEKL come from the germline V gene. The CDR3 runs 15 residues. A further study also used this sample, focusing on T cells of mothers and their children. As that study records: Extraction yielded RNA that went, in full, into cDNA synthesis at around 1.5 ug per 15 ul. Reads obtained per mother exceeded 10 million TCR beta CDR3 reads, with a few million obtained per child.

The V and J genes are TRBV4-1 and TRBJ1-1; 9 nucleotides line up with TRBD1. The sequence was obtained from a boy aged 2-15 years in good health. Sequencing was carried out using blood. CDR3 coding DNA: TGCGCCAGCAGCCAGGTGCTTCGGGACAGGGTTGAAGCTTTCTTT. The encoded protein is CASSQVLRDRVEAFF.